Listed here are 18 T cell receptor beta chains from one sample, sequenced in a study of monozygotic twins with inflammatory bowel disease. TCRdb reprocessed the 5' RACE reads and keeps a single row for each CDR3 protein, giving no DNA. Seen in this sample are about 210,000 distinct CDR3 sequences; the ten most common clones hold 1.5% to 2%. The sequenced sample was blood. The origin of the receptors is a human donor with ulcerative colitis or Crohn's disease, or a healthy co-twin of an affected twin (not recorded which).

The gene calls are TRBV28 and TRBJ1-1; TCRdb lists TRBD1, though no DNA is available to test this call. In germline, CDR1 is MDHEN, CDR2 SYDVKM. This CDR3 spans 12 amino acids. The CDR3 is CASSLTGDEAFF.

This chain uses TRBV3-1 with TRBJ2-7. Germline assignment: CDR1 LGHDT and CDR2 YNNKEL (reference sequence). The CDR3 sequence is 12 residues long. The CDR3 sequence is CASSVHSYEQYF.

The chain uses TRBV18 and TRBJ2-1; TCRdb returns TRBD2, unconfirmable since there is no DNA. The CDR3 contains 16 residues. Germline V gives CDR1 KGHSH, CDR2 LQKENI. The CDR3 sequence: CASSPKLVGDYNEQFF.

This chain connects TRBV29-1 to TRBJ2-7; TCRdb names TRBD2, which stays unverified in the absence of DNA. Germline assignment: CDR1 SQVTM and CDR2 ANQGSEA. This CDR3 spans 14 amino acids. The CDR3 loop is CSVGEGNFGSRQYF.

The CDR3 sequence is CASSQRLAGAYNEQFF. J is TRBJ2-1 and V is TRBV5-6; TCRdb picks TRBD2, but there is no DNA to check that call. CDR3 length equals 16 residues. The germline CDR1 and CDR2 sequences are SGHDT and YYEEEE.

This chain connects TRBV12-3 or TRBV12-4 to TRBJ2-2; lacking DNA, the TRBD1 call made by TCRdb goes unchecked. The CDR3 runs 15 residues. The CDR3 reads CASSFPQGFTGELFF.

V and J are TRBV12-3 or TRBV12-4 and TRBJ2-2. The CDR3 has 13 residues. CDR3 region: CASSLTAAGELFF.

V gene TRBV4-1 combines with J gene TRBJ1-5. Germline CDR1 and CDR2: MGHRA and YSYEKL. The CDR3 has 13 residues. This CDR3 reads CASSIQEGQPQHF.

J is TRBJ2-3 and V is TRBV5-6; TCRdb names TRBD1, which stays unverified in the absence of DNA. CDR3 size: 15 residues. Germline lookup yields CDR1 SGHDT and CDR2 YYEEEE. The CDR3 reads CASSWSGTGTDTQYF.

This chain joins TRBV7-9 and TRBJ1-6; TCRdb proposes TRBD1, but this gene call is untestable without DNA. The CDR3 has 15 residues. CDR1 is SEHNR and CDR2 is FQNEAQ in the germline V gene (reference sequence). This CDR3 reads CASILSGTSNSPLHF.

This rearrangement joins TRBV5-5 to TRBJ2-3; without DNA, the TCRdb call of TRBD1 cannot be checked. Looked up from germline, CDR1 is SGHKS and CDR2 is YYEKEE (reference sequence). The CDR3 consists of 17 residues. CDR3 sequence reads: CASSLLLWAGSTDTQYF.

V usage is TRBV20-1 and J usage is TRBJ2-1. Germline V lookup: CDR1 DFQATT, CDR2 SNEGSKA (reference sequence). The CDR3 runs to 15 residues. CDR3 sequence reads: CSAATRGSIYNEQFF.

This rearrangement joins TRBV18 to TRBJ1-1; TCRdb's assignment of TRBD1 cannot be checked, as there is no DNA. CDR3 length equals 14 residues. The V gene's germline CDR1 is KGHSH and CDR2 LQKENI. The CDR3 is CASSSSGQGTEAFF.

V and J are TRBV15 and TRBJ1-5. The germline CDR1 and CDR2 sequences are LNHNV and YYDKDF (reference sequence). The length of the CDR3 is 15 residues. The CDR3 here is CATSPRRTGNQPQHF. Full variable domain (outside the CDR3, taken from reference TRBV15 and TRBJ1-5): DAMVIQNPRYQVTQFGKPVTLSCSQTLNHNVMYWYQQKSSQAPKLLFHYYDKDFNNEADTPDNFQSRRPNTSFCFLDIRSPGLGDTAMYLCATSPRRTGNQPQHFGDGTRLSIL.

The CDR3 loop reads CASSNTGKRDGYTF. This rearrangement joins TRBV9 to TRBJ1-2; TCRdb's D call, TRBD1, is unchecked because there is no DNA. The CDR3 extends over 14 amino acids. The germline V gene encodes CDR1 SGDLS and CDR2 YYNGEE.

The CDR3: CASSIKAGTEQYF. The chain recombines TRBV7-6 with TRBJ2-7; TCRdb designates TRBD1, a call that cannot be tested without DNA. CDR3 length: 13 residues. Germline V gives CDR1 SGHVS, CDR2 FNYEAQ.

The CDR3 reads CASSHYFAGDYGYTF. The genes are TRBV7-9 and TRBJ1-2; as DNA is missing, the TRBD1 call by TCRdb cannot be tested. From germline, CDR1 is SEHNR and CDR2 FQNEAQ (reference sequence). The CDR3 runs 15 residues.

This chain links TRBV5-4 with TRBJ2-3; TCRdb's assignment of TRBD2 cannot be checked, as there is no DNA. The CDR3 is 18 amino acids. Germline assignment: CDR1 SGHNT and CDR2 YYREEE (reference sequence). The CDR3 sequence is CASSLRRGGGGGTDTQYF. Using reference TRBV5-4 and TRBJ2-3 for the parts outside the CDR3, the full variable domain is ETGVTQSPTHLIKTRGQQVTLRCSSQSGHNTVSWYQQALGQGPQFIFQYYREEENGRGNFPPRFSGLQFPNYSSELNVNALELDDSALYLCASSLRRGGGGGTDTQYFGPGTRLTVL.